The 14 T cell receptor beta chains given below trace back to one sample, sequenced in a study of blood T cell repertoires in COVID-19. TCRdb's copy holds only in-frame clones and misses some; the assay was immunoSEQ multiplex PCR. The table shows hundreds of thousands of clones, with about 87% occurring only once. The sequenced sample was PBMCs or T cells enriched from blood (not recorded which). These receptors originate from a woman aged 45-60 years who had recovered from COVID-19.

CDR3 protein: CASTRQESQPQHF. For the CDR3, the DNA is TGTGCCAGCACTCGACAGGAATCGCAGCCCCAGCATTTT. This rearrangement joins TRBV12-3 or TRBV12-4 to TRBJ1-5, with D possibly TRBD1 on 6 matching bases. The CDR3 runs 13 residues. The V end was cut by 7 bases, the J end by 7 bases, with 14 bases between.

The chain uses TRBV15 and TRBJ2-1; TRBD2 might be the D (5 bases). V was shortened by 7 bases and J by 6 bases, with 13 bases between the two germline ends. Germline V lookup: CDR1 LNHNV, CDR2 YYDKDF (reference sequence). CDR3 length: 13 residues. CDR3: CATKGANANEQFF. The CDR3 region has the DNA TGTGCCACCAAGGGAGCGAACGCCAATGAGCAGTTCTTC.

V gene TRBV10-3 combines with J gene TRBJ1-5; no firm D call. Germline V gene data show CDR1 as ENHRY and CDR2 as SYGVKD. V dropped 0 bases and J dropped 7 bases, with 7 bases sitting between them. The CDR3 runs to 13 residues. DNA of the CDR3: TGTGCCATCAGTGAGTCGCCCCGGCAGCCCCAGCATTTT. Its translation is CAISESPRQPQHF.

The chain joins TRBV14 to TRBJ1-2; no clear D. The CDR3 loop spans 14 amino acids. V was pared by 0 bases and J by 8 bases, with 13 bases between. CDR1 is SGHDN, CDR2 FVKESK, per germline. The CDR3 loop reads CASSQDRGLGGYTF. DNA for the CDR3: TGTGCCAGCAGCCAAGATCGAGGGCTGGGAGGCTACACCTTC.

V gene TRBV6-5 combines with J gene TRBJ1-6, with 8 bases that match TRBD1. Germline values: CDR1 MNHEY, CDR2 SVGAGI. This CDR3 has 13 amino acids. J lost 13 bases, V lost 6 bases, and 8 bases had no gene match. As DNA, the CDR3 is TGTGCCAGCAGAGAGAGACAGGGGTCCCCCCTCCACTTT. Amino acid sequence: CASRERQGSPLHF.

This chain joins TRBV28 and TRBJ1-5; 12 bases are a match to TRBD1. Germline loops: CDR1 MDHEN, CDR2 SYDVKM. V trimming: 2 bases; J trimming: 3 bases; junction bases outside the gene matches: 2. CDR3 length: 16 amino acids. The DNA for the CDR3 is TGTGCCAGCAGTTTAGGGGACAGGGGGCTCAATCAGCCCCAGCATTTT. This sequence encodes CASSLGDRGLNQPQHF. The variable domain in full, completed from reference TRBV28 and TRBJ1-5, reads DVKVTQSSRYLVKRTGEKVFLECVQDMDHENMFWYRQDPGLGLRLIYFSYDVKMKEKGDIPEGYSVSREKKERFSLILESASTNQTSMYLCASSLGDRGLNQPQHFGDGTRLSIL.

The chain carries TRBV12-3 or TRBV12-4 and TRBJ1-6; D unclear. The CDR3 has 11 residues. Trimming took off 4 bases at V and 10 bases at J, with 5 bases between the two ends. The CDR3 coding sequence is TGTGCCAGCAGTTCAGGATCACCCCTCCACTTT. It codes for CASSSGSPLHF.

The chain is built from TRBV5-6 and TRBJ2-3; the match to TRBD2 covers 7 bases. Germline V CDR1 and CDR2: SGHDT, YYEEEE. The CDR3 covers 14 residues. J gave up 5 bases and V 5 bases, and 8 bases lay outside the gene matches. CDR3 sequence: CASRWTSGIDTQYF. In DNA form, the CDR3 reads TGTGCCAGCAGATGGACTAGTGGCATAGATACGCAGTATTTT. The entire variable domain, with the rest obtained from reference TRBV5-6 and TRBJ2-3, is as follows: DAGVTQSPTHLIKTRGQQVTLRCSPKSGHDTVSWYQQALGQGPQFIFQYYEEEERQRGNFPDRFSGHQFPNYSSELNVNALLLGDSALYLCASRWTSGIDTQYFGPGTRLTVL.

This clone came up once. The chain links TRBV3-1 (or the pseudogene TRBV3-2) to TRBJ2-1, with 11 bases lining up with TRBD2. Germline V CDR1 and CDR2: LGHDT, YNNKEL (reference sequence). The CDR3 has 15 amino acids. Trimming removed 6 bases from V and 5 bases from J; junction bases left unmatched: 6. CDR3 in DNA: TGTGCCAGCAGGGAGAGACTAGCGGGGAACAATGAGCAGTTCTTC. The encoded protein is CASRERLAGNNEQFF.

The chain recombines TRBV25-1 with TRBJ1-6; TRBD1 agrees at 8 bases. The germline V gene encodes CDR1 MGHDK and CDR2 SYGVNS. With V trimmed by 7 bases and J by 6 bases, 8 bases remained unmatched. This CDR3 has 15 amino acids. Here the CDR3 reads CASNKGQGSNSPLHF. The CDR3 DNA reads as TGTGCCAGCAACAAAGGACAGGGAAGTAATTCACCCCTCCACTTT.

CDR3 in amino acids: CASSEYGGGLVTDTQYF. Written as DNA, the CDR3 is TGTGCCAGCAGTGAATACGGGGGAGGGCTTGTTACAGATACGCAGTATTTT. The chain uses TRBV25-1 and TRBJ2-3, with 7 nucleotides matching TRBD2. Per the germline V gene, CDR1 is MGHDK and CDR2 is SYGVNS. The J segment lost 3 bases and the V segment lost 0 bases, leaving 9 bases of the junction unmatched. This CDR3 is 17 amino acids long.

CDR3 sequence reads: CASSSGGSNYEQYF. CDR3 nucleotide sequence: TGTGCCAGCAGTTCAGGGGGGTCGAACTACGAGCAGTACTTC. The genes are TRBV27 and TRBJ2-7; TRBD1 is a possible D gene (7 bases). Germline-derived CDR1 and CDR2 are MNHEY and SMNVEV (reference sequence). V was trimmed by 4 bases and J by 3 bases, leaving 13 bases between them. The CDR3 runs to 14 residues.

This clone showed up just once. The genes are TRBV28 and TRBJ2-7; a possible D gene is TRBD1 (6 bases). Germline assignment: CDR1 MDHEN and CDR2 SYDVKM. V dropped 5 bases and J dropped 6 bases, with 14 bases sitting between them. The CDR3 is made up of 13 amino acids. This CDR3 is CASSRDTPSEQYF. CDR3 nucleotides: TGTGCCAGCAGTCGGGACACCCCGAGCGAGCAGTACTTC.

This clone was seen only once. The chain joins TRBV2 to TRBJ2-1, with 9 bases identical to TRBD2. The CDR3 is 14 residues long. The germline V gene has CDR1 SNHLY and CDR2 FYNNEI. With V trimmed by 8 bases and J by 1 base, 3 bases remained unmatched. Here the CDR3 DNA reads TGTGCCAGCGAGAGCGGGAGGTCCTACAATGAGCAGTTCTTC. It specifies CASESGRSYNEQFF.